A selection of T cell receptor beta chains follows, all from one sample in a study of vaccination and CD4 T cells after COVID-19. No antigen has been identified for these receptors. TCRdb ran MiXCR on the PCR reads and lists one entry per CDR3 protein. The sample includes tens of thousands of distinct CDR3 sequences, under 55% seen only once; the top ten take 4.6%. Sequencing was performed on CD4+ T cells from blood, cultured in vitro. The source of these receptors is a human donor who had recovered from COVID-19. Each CDR3 is given with its conserved first and last residue. The order of the fields is J gene, D gene, clone size, V gene, CDR3 DNA, CDR3 protein. D genes are given only for firm matches. A clone size is listed for some rows: how often the clone was seen (once, few, many), or a class if it is expanded.

j_gene: TRBJ1-2; d_gene: -; abundance: -; v_gene: TRBV24-1; CDR3nt: TGTGCCACCAGTAAGGAAGGGAGTGGCTACACCTTC; CDR3aa: CATSKEGSGYTF
j_gene: TRBJ1-2; d_gene: -; abundance: once; v_gene: TRBV2; CDR3nt: TGTGCCAGCAGTGAAGGGGTAGGATATGGCTACACCTTC; CDR3aa: CASSEGVGYGYTF
j_gene: TRBJ1-5; d_gene: -; abundance: few; v_gene: TRBV6-1; CDR3nt: TGTGCCAGCGGGGCCAATCGGCCCCAGCATTTT; CDR3aa: CASGANRPQHF
j_gene: TRBJ2-2; d_gene: TRBD2; abundance: -; v_gene: TRBV27; CDR3nt: TGTGCCAGCAGAGGGCTAGCGGGAGGGGAGGACACCGGGGAGCTGTTTTTT; CDR3aa: CASRGLAGGEDTGELFF
j_gene: TRBJ2-6; d_gene: -; abundance: -; v_gene: TRBV21-1; CDR3nt: TGTGCCAGCAGCAAAGGGGCAGGGCTTACCCCTGGGGCCAACGTCCTGACTTTC; CDR3aa: CASSKGAGLTPGANVLTF
j_gene: TRBJ2-1; d_gene: TRBD2; abundance: -; v_gene: TRBV12-3/TRBV12-4; CDR3nt: TGTGCCAGCAGCATAGCGGGAGGGATCGCTAATGAGCAGTTCTTC; CDR3aa: CASSIAGGIANEQFF
j_gene: TRBJ2-1; d_gene: TRBD2; abundance: -; v_gene: TRBV25-1; CDR3nt: TGTGCCAGCAGTTCCAAGCGGGAGGTTGAGCAGTTCTTC; CDR3aa: CASSSKREVEQFF
j_gene: TRBJ2-5; d_gene: -; abundance: -; v_gene: TRBV30; CDR3nt: TGTGCCTGGGCCCTGGAGGGGGAGACCCAGTACTTC; CDR3aa: CAWALEGETQYF
j_gene: TRBJ2-7; d_gene: TRBD2; abundance: -; v_gene: TRBV20-1; CDR3nt: TGCAGTGCTAGCCAACTAACTAGCGGGGCCGCCGAGCAGTACTTC; CDR3aa: CSASQLTSGAAEQYF
j_gene: TRBJ2-5; d_gene: -; abundance: few; v_gene: TRBV6-4; CDR3nt: TGTGCCAGCAGTGGGGACTTCCAAGAGACCCAGTACTTC; CDR3aa: CASSGDFQETQYF
j_gene: TRBJ1-5; d_gene: TRBD1; abundance: -; v_gene: TRBV28; CDR3nt: TGTGCCAGCCCCCCATCCCCTCTCCCGGGACAGGCCGCCCCGTTGAGCAATCAGCCCCAGCATTTT; CDR3aa: CASPPSPLPGQAAPLSNQPQHF
j_gene: TRBJ2-2; d_gene: -; abundance: -; v_gene: TRBV11-2; CDR3nt: TGTGCCAGCAGCAGGTCGGGGTACGGGGAGCTGTTTTTT; CDR3aa: CASSRSGYGELFF
j_gene: TRBJ2-3; d_gene: TRBD2; abundance: -; v_gene: TRBV9; CDR3nt: TGTGCCAGCAGCGTGGGACTAGCGGGGGGGCATATTAGCACAGATACGCAGTATTTT; CDR3aa: CASSVGLAGGHISTDTQYF
j_gene: TRBJ2-3; d_gene: TRBD2; abundance: -; v_gene: TRBV6-1; CDR3nt: TGTGCCAGCAGTAGGACTAGCGGACCTACAGATACGCAGTATTTT; CDR3aa: CASSRTSGPTDTQYF
j_gene: TRBJ1-1; d_gene: -; abundance: -; v_gene: TRBV19; CDR3nt: TGTGCCAGTAGCGAGGGAAGGGGCACTGAAGCTTTCTTT; CDR3aa: CASSEGRGTEAFF
j_gene: TRBJ1-1; d_gene: -; abundance: few; v_gene: TRBV20-1; CDR3nt: TGCAGTGCCAGCGCAGCCATGAACACTGAAGCTTTCTTT; CDR3aa: CSASAAMNTEAFF
j_gene: TRBJ1-2; d_gene: -; abundance: once; v_gene: TRBV28; CDR3nt: TGTGCCAATTCTCGGGGAGGGGACTATGGCTACACCTTC; CDR3aa: CANSRGGDYGYTF
j_gene: TRBJ2-2; d_gene: -; abundance: -; v_gene: TRBV7-9; CDR3nt: TGTGCCAGCAGCTTATGGAGACAGGTCGGGGTGAACACCGGGGAGCTGTTTTTT; CDR3aa: CASSLWRQVGVNTGELFF
j_gene: TRBJ2-7; d_gene: -; abundance: -; v_gene: TRBV25-1; CDR3nt: TGTGCCAGCAGGACGAGCAGGGCAACCTACGAGCAGTACTTC; CDR3aa: CASRTSRATYEQYF
j_gene: TRBJ2-4; d_gene: -; abundance: -; v_gene: TRBV20-1; CDR3nt: TGCAGTGCTCCTGACCCCGGGACATCAGGGGACATTCAGTACTTC; CDR3aa: CSAPDPGTSGDIQYF
j_gene: TRBJ2-3; d_gene: TRBD2; abundance: -; v_gene: TRBV4-1; CDR3nt: TGCGCCAGCAGCCAAAGAGCTAGCGGGACGGATACGCAGTATTTT; CDR3aa: CASSQRASGTDTQYF
j_gene: TRBJ1-5; d_gene: TRBD1; abundance: few; v_gene: TRBV2; CDR3nt: TGTGCCAGCAGGGGGGGACAGGGGGTGAGCAATCAGCCCCAGCATTTT; CDR3aa: CASRGGQGVSNQPQHF
j_gene: TRBJ1-2; d_gene: TRBD1; abundance: -; v_gene: TRBV20-1; CDR3nt: TGCAGTGCATGGGACAGGGGAGACTATGGCTACACCTTC; CDR3aa: CSAWDRGDYGYTF
j_gene: TRBJ1-1; d_gene: TRBD1; abundance: -; v_gene: TRBV19; CDR3nt: TGTGCCAGTAGTACGACGACAGGGGGTGGCACTGAAGCTTTCTTT; CDR3aa: CASSTTTGGGTEAFF
j_gene: TRBJ1-1; d_gene: TRBD1; abundance: -; v_gene: TRBV6-1; CDR3nt: TGTGCCAGCAGCAGGGGGGGGAACACTGAAGCTTTCTTT; CDR3aa: CASSRGGNTEAFF
j_gene: TRBJ1-1; d_gene: -; abundance: -; v_gene: TRBV12-3/TRBV12-4; CDR3nt: TGTGCCAGCAGTCCAACCCCGGGTGGCGGGAACACTGAAGCTTTCTTT; CDR3aa: CASSPTPGGGNTEAFF
j_gene: TRBJ2-3; d_gene: -; abundance: -; v_gene: TRBV20-1; CDR3nt: TGCAGTGCTAGAGATTGGGGTTATACGCAGTATTTT; CDR3aa: CSARDWGYTQYF
j_gene: TRBJ2-7; d_gene: TRBD1; abundance: -; v_gene: TRBV20-1; CDR3nt: TGCAGTGCTAGAGTCCAGGGGGACAGGGGGAATCAGTACTTC; CDR3aa: CSARVQGDRGNQYF
j_gene: TRBJ2-5; d_gene: -; abundance: once; v_gene: TRBV15; CDR3nt: TGTGCCGCCAGCAGAGACTGGGGGGCTCAAGAGACCCAGTACTTC; CDR3aa: CAASRDWGAQETQYF
j_gene: TRBJ2-1; d_gene: TRBD2; abundance: -; v_gene: TRBV20-1; CDR3nt: TGCAGTGTACTAGCGGGTGGGAATGAGCAGTTCTTC; CDR3aa: CSVLAGGNEQFF